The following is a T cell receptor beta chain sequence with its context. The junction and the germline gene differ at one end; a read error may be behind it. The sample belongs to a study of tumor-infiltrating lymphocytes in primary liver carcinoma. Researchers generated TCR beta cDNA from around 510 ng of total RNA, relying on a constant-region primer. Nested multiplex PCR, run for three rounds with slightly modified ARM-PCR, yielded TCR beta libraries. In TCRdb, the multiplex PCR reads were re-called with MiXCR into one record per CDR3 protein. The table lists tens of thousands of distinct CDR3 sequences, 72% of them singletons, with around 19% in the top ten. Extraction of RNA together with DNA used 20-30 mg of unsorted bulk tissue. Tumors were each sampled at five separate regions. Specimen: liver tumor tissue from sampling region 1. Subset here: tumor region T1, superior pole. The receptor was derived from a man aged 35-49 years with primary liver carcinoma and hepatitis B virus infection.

The CDR3 DNA reads TGCGCCAACACCCTAAGTGGTATGAACGCTGAAGCCTTCTTT. Amino acid sequence: CANTLSGMNAEAFF. The chain joins TRBV4-1 to TRBJ1-1, with unresolved D. The CDR3 has 14 amino acids. Germline V gene sequence: CDR1 MGHRA, CDR2 YSYEKL.